The present TCR beta chain was sequenced within a study of T cell responses to AZD1222 COVID-19 vaccine. Study as a whole: The study pooled second doses at about 4 or about 12 weeks.

This clone showed up just once. Antigen: not known. The V gene lost 5 bases and the J gene lost 6 bases, with 11 bases spanning the gap. The CDR3 has 12 amino acids. General study findings and limits: Nearly half of spike-specific TCRs reportedly go after variant regions that carry no mutations.

Produced via immunoSEQ multiplex PCR; TCRdb's table is partial and in-frame only. This table holds about 84,000 clones, 70% to 90% found once. The starting material was peripheral blood, obtained on day 0 of AZD1222 vaccination. V and J are TRBV12-3 or TRBV12-4 and TRBJ2-7, with D possibly matching TRBD2 (7 bases). The TCR sequence derives from an adult in good health. CDR3 DNA sequence: TGTGCCAGCAGTGCAGGGGAGGGCGAGCAGTACTTC. Translated: CASSAGEGEQYF.